This TCR beta chain appears in the sequencing data of a study of shared clonotypes between healthy human individuals. Background on the study: Plates per donor: three CD4 naive, three CD4 memory, two CD8 naive, one CD8 memory.

Germline V gene sequence: CDR1 LNHDA, CDR2 SQIVND (reference sequence). Trimming removed 3 bases at V and 2 bases at J, with 13 bases between. The CDR3 consists of 15 residues. Study-wide results and limits: Relative to memory subsets, naive subsets generally showed larger estimated richness. Non-shared clonotypes were found to have lower generation probabilities than the clonotypes that were shared by all four of the sorted-subset donors. With few donors, the genetic and exposure-history diversity represented was limited.

Sequencing was performed with immunoSEQ multiplex PCR; in TCRdb, only in-frame clones are kept and a portion is missing. The sample includes a few million clones, 90% to 95% of them seen just once. Details on this clone: Its antigen is not known. This same CDR3 is encoded by further DNA sequences in the sample.

The specimen sequenced was naive CD4+ T cells sorted from blood. Subset meaning: CD45RA+ positively selected. This TCR was recovered from a man aged 18-30 years in good health. This chain joins TRBV19 and TRBJ1-2; D is uncertain. CDR3 DNA: TGTGCCAGTAGTATCTTGGCAGGCGGCAACTATGGCTACACCTTC. It specifies CASSILAGGNYGYTF.